Sequencing of this TCR beta chain was carried out in a study of regulatory T cells in long-lasting Graves disease. Study results and caveats: Persistent Graves' patients showed less TCR diversity than newly diagnosed ones.

Many counts were recorded for this clonotype. The antigen remains unidentified. HTBI primers from iRepertoire and Arm-PCR of CDR3 regions yielded the TCR beta libraries. In the authors' workflow: Identification of gene segments yielded around 64 TRBV and 13 to 15 TRBJ across samples. TCRdb redid the calling of the multiplex PCR reads with MiXCR, one entry per CDR3 protein. These V and J calls originate from TCRdb's pipeline instead of the authors' own analysis. The sample consists of some 450,000 distinct CDR3 sequences, around 24% of them appearing once. Time point denoted: persistent/refractory GD, antithyroid drugs over 5 years with positive TRAb. PBMC RNA was the source of the TCR library. CDR1 and CDR2 from the germline V gene are SNHLY and FYNNEI. The CDR3 has 15 residues. V lost 6 bases, J lost 5 bases, and 8 bases stayed unmatched.

This receptor was taken from a female donor with Graves disease. The sequenced sample was peripheral blood mononuclear cells (PBMCs), obtained when the disease was refractory, from a patient treated with antithyroid drugs. The rearrangement joins TRBV2 to TRBJ2-2; TRBD1 matches 8 bases. CDR3 region: CASRIGTGRTGELFF. The CDR3, as DNA: TGTGCCAGCAGGATCGGGACAGGTCGGACCGGGGAGCTGTTTTTT.